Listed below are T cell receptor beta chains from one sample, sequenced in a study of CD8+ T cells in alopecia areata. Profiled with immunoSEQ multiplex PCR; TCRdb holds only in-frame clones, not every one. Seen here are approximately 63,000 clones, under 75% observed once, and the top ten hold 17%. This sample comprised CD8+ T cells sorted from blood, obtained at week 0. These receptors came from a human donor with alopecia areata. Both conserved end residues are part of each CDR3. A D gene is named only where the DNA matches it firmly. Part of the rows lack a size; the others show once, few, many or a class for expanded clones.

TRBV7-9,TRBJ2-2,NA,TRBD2,CASSPPAGGLVGELFF,TGTGCCAGCAGCCCGCCAGCGGGGGGGCTAGTCGGGGAGCTGTTTTTT
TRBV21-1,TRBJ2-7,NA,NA,CASSKGGSEQYF,TGTGCCAGCAGCAAAGGAGGGAGCGAGCAGTACTTC
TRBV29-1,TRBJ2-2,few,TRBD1,CSVEPLTGGPGELFF,TGCAGCGTTGAGCCTCTGACAGGGGGTCCCGGGGAGCTGTTTTTT
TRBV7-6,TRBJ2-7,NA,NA,CASSLVGDAFSYEQYF,TGTGCCAGCAGCTTAGTAGGGGACGCCTTCTCCTACGAGCAGTACTTC
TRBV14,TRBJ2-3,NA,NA,CASSPESADTQYF,TGTGCCAGCAGCCCCGAAAGCGCAGATACGCAGTATTTT
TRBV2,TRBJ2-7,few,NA,CASSEPQYEQYF,TGTGCCAGCAGTGAACCACAATACGAGCAGTACTTC
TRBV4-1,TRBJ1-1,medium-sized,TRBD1,CASSQEFGDRGYEAFF,TGCGCCAGCAGCCAAGAATTTGGGGACAGGGGTTATGAAGCTTTCTTT
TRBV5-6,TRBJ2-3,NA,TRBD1,CATHRGRTDTQYF,TGTGCCACCCACAGGGGCCGCACAGATACGCAGTATTTT
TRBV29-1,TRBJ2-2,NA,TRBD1,CSVNRQGAGTGELFF,TGCAGCGTTAATCGACAGGGGGCCGGCACCGGGGAGCTGTTTTTT
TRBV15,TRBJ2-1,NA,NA,CATSDGDEQFF,TGTGCCACCAGCGATGGAGATGAGCAGTTCTTC
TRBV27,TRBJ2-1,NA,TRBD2,CASTVSGSTYNEQFF,TGTGCCAGCACCGTGAGCGGGAGTACCTACAATGAGCAGTTCTTC
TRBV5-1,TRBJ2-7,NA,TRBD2,CASSRSSGIGTYEQYF,TGCGCCAGCAGCCGTTCTAGCGGGATCGGGACCTACGAGCAGTACTTC
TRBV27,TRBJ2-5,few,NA,CASSLMQQETQYF,TGTGCCAGCAGTTTAATGCAGCAAGAGACCCAGTACTTC
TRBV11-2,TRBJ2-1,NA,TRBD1,CASSDSGGRNEQFF,TGTGCCAGCTCCGACTCAGGGGGCAGGAATGAGCAGTTCTTC
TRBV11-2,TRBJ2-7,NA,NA,CASSPPGAPYEQYF,TGTGCCAGCAGCCCGCCCGGGGCTCCCTACGAGCAGTACTTC
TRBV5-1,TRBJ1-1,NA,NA,CASSLLMGEDTEAFF,TGCGCCAGCAGCTTGCTTATGGGCGAGGACACTGAAGCTTTCTTT
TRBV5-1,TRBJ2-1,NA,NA,CASSLSGWDEQFF,TGCGCCAGCAGCTTGAGTGGTTGGGATGAGCAGTTCTTC
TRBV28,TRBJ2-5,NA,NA,CASSPGQEETQYF,TGTGCCAGCAGTCCAGGACAAGAAGAGACCCAGTACTTC
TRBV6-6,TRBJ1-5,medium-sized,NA,CASGSGPSEQPQHF,TGTGCCAGCGGGAGCGGGCCTTCAGAACAGCCCCAGCATTTT
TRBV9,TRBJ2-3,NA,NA,CASSAGTALVVDTQYF,TGTGCCAGCAGCGCCGGGACCGCCCTTGTAGTAGATACGCAGTATTTT
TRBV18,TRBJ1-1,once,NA,CASSPLEGSMTGYTEAFF,TGTGCCAGCTCACCATTAGAAGGGTCGATGACGGGTTACACTGAAGCTTTCTTT
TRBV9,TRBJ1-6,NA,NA,CASSVGPLGHRYNSPLHF,TGTGCCAGCAGCGTAGGACCTCTAGGACATCGATATAATTCACCCCTCCACTTT
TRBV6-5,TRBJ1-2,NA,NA,CASSAGTHEGGYTF,TGTGCCAGCAGTGCCGGGACTCACGAAGGGGGCTACACCTTC
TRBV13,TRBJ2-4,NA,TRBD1,CASSLGRDRTKNIQYF,TGTGCCAGCAGCTTAGGCAGGGACAGAACCAAAAACATTCAGTACTTC
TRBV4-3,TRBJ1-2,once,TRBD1,CASSQGTGSSGYTF,TGCGCCAGCAGCCAAGGGACAGGATCGAGTGGCTACACCTTC
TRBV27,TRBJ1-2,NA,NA,CASSGAGSGYGYTF,TGTGCCAGCAGTGGGGCAGGGTCGGGCTATGGCTACACCTTC
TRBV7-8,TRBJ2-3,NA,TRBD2,CASTTSAPSDTQYF,TGTGCCAGCACCACTAGCGCCCCTTCAGATACGCAGTATTTT
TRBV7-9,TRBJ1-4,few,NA,CASSLEGIRNEKLFF,TGTGCCAGCAGCTTAGAGGGGATACGTAATGAAAAACTGTTTTTT
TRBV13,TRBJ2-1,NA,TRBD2,CASSSILAGRSYNEQFF,TGTGCCAGCAGCTCCATACTAGCGGGGCGCTCCTACAATGAGCAGTTCTTC
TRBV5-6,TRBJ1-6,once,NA,CASSLGGGGNSPLHF,TGTGCCAGCAGCTTGGGCGGTGGGGGTAATTCACCCCTCCACTTT
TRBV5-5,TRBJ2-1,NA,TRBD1,CASSLRDRGPPSYEQFF,TGTGCCAGCAGCCTCCGGGACAGGGGACCCCCATCGTATGAGCAGTTCTTC
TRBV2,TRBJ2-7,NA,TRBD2,CASSGLAGAYEQYF,TGTGCCAGCAGTGGACTAGCGGGGGCCTACGAGCAGTACTTC
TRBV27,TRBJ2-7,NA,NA,CASRGGMGEQYF,TGTGCCAGCAGGGGGGGCATGGGCGAGCAGTACTTC
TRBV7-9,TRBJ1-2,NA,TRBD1,CASNPTGTGYTF,TGTGCCAGCAACCCGACAGGGACGGGCTACACCTTC
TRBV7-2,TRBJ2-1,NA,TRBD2,CASSPRGGDYNEQFF,TGTGCCAGCAGCCCCCGGGGGGGCGATTACAATGAGCAGTTCTTC
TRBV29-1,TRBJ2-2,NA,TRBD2,CSVEPGLAGASTGELFF,TGCAGCGTTGAACCCGGACTAGCGGGGGCCAGCACCGGGGAGCTGTTTTTT
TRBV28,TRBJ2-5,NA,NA,CASSNQDQQETQYF,TGTGCCAGCAGCAATCAGGACCAGCAAGAGACCCAGTACTTC
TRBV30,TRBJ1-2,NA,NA,CAWMGSDSHYGYTF,TGTGCCTGGATGGGGAGCGACAGCCACTATGGCTACACCTTC
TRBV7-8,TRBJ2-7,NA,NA,CASSLDLDPLWEQYF,TGTGCCAGCAGCTTAGACCTGGACCCGCTTTGGGAGCAGTACTTC
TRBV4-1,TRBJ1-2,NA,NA,CASSQAPARGYTF,TGCGCCAGCAGCCAAGCGCCGGCACGAGGCTACACCTTC
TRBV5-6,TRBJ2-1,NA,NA,CASSLDPNEQFF,TGTGCCAGCAGCTTGGACCCCAATGAGCAGTTCTTC
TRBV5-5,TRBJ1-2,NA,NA,CASSLGMSGYTF,TGTGCCAGCAGCTTGGGGATGTCTGGCTACACCTTC